The 11 T cell receptor beta chains below come from one sample, sequenced in a study of read filtering for tumor transcriptome and immune sequencing. This library used about 400 ng RNA and molecular barcoded adaptors spanning alpha/delta and beta/gamma chains. TCRdb reprocessed the reads via MiXCR and lists one record per CDR3 protein. This repertoire shows over 50,000 distinct CDR3 sequences, about 21% found once; its top ten account for around 15%. Sequenced material: a population of CD138-negative cells sorted from bone marrow. Source of these receptors: a donor older than 35 with multiple myeloma.

This clonotype has just a few counts. The rearrangement uses TRBV20-1 and TRBJ1-1; weak D call: TRBD1 (6 bases). The germline V gene has CDR1 DFQATT and CDR2 SNEGSKA (reference sequence). The CDR3 has 14 amino acids. Trimming pared 5 bases from V and 5 bases from J, leaving 18 bases between. The CDR3 protein is CSAPRGGGRTEAFF. CDR3 DNA sequence: TGCAGTGCTCCTAGGGGGGGGGGAAGAACTGAAGCTTTCTTT.

Details on this clonotype: A read error is possible here, since a much larger clone lies one base away. The conserved phenylalanine or tryptophan normally closing the CDR3 is absent here, so this likely arose from a read error. The V gene is TRBV7-2, the J gene TRBJ2-1; perhaps TRBD2 as D (7 bases). Germline-derived CDR1 and CDR2 are SGHTA and FQGNSA. The V end lost 8 bases, the J end lost 7 bases, and 9 bases lay between the germline ends. This CDR3 contains 11 residues. The CDR3 nucleotides are TGTGCCAGCGCGGGGGCAAATGAGCAGTTCTCC. Protein: CASAGANEQFS.

This clonotype came up many times. The rearrangement links TRBV19 to TRBJ2-3, with TRBD2 matching 8 bases. With 6 bases clipped from V and 6 bases from J, the junction kept 8 bases outside the gene matches. Germline CDR1 is LNHDA and CDR2 is SQIVND (reference sequence). The CDR3 totals 14 residues. DNA of the CDR3: TGTGCCAGTAGCCCCAGCGGGAGTGCGGATACGCAGTATTTT. Amino acid sequence: CASSPSGSADTQYF.

This clonotype appeared many times. The chain combines TRBV20-1 with TRBJ2-7, with 9 bases matching TRBD2. The CDR3 sequence is 13 residues long. Germline CDR1 is DFQATT and CDR2 is SNEGSKA (reference sequence). After removal of 4 bases from V and 7 bases from J, the junction contained 8 bases not matched to a gene. The CDR3 loop is CSAKAGGLREQYF. The DNA for the CDR3 is TGCAGTGCTAAGGCGGGGGGGCTGCGAGAGCAGTACTTC.

This clonotype was seen repeatedly, ten times or more. The chain links TRBV5-1 to TRBJ2-3; 11 nucleotides agree with TRBD2. The trim removed 4 bases at V and 4 bases at J, leaving 5 bases unmatched. Germline CDR1 and CDR2: SGHRS and YFSETQ. This CDR3 comprises 15 residues. The CDR3 here is CASSPLAGGADTQYF. Here the CDR3 DNA reads TGCGCCAGCAGCCCGCTAGCGGGAGGAGCAGATACGCAGTATTTT.

This clonotype was observed many times. This CDR3 is CASSREVTSYEQYF. CDR3 nucleotide sequence: TGTGCCAGCAGCCGAGAGGTAACCTCCTACGAGCAGTACTTC. This sequence joins TRBV7-9 and TRBJ2-7; D unresolved. Germline V gene sequence: CDR1 SEHNR, CDR2 FQNEAQ (reference sequence). V lost 5 bases to trimming and J lost 0 bases, with 11 bases between them. The CDR3 is 14 amino acids.

This clonotype was observed at least ten times. V usage is TRBV29-1 and J usage is TRBJ2-1; D gene unclear. The CDR3 spans 11 residues. Germline V gene data show CDR1 as SQVTM and CDR2 as ANQGSEA. The V and J ends lost 5 bases and 6 bases respectively, with 8 bases between them. Here the CDR3 DNA reads TGCAGCGTTCCTTTTCCCAATGAGCAGTTCTTC. Translation: CSVPFPNEQFF.

A word on this clonotype: As the CDR3 is not closed by the conserved phenylalanine or tryptophan, this likely results from a read error. The J gene is TRBJ1-5, the V gene TRBV28; D remains unclear. The CDR3 has 14 residues. The germline gives CDR1 MDHEN, CDR2 SYDVKM. As DNA, the CDR3 is TGTGCCAGCAGTTTGTCCAGAAGCAACCAGCCCCAGCATTCT. It codes for CASSLSRSNQPQHS.

Concerning this clonotype itself: Since no conserved phenylalanine or tryptophan closes the CDR3, a read error is the likely cause. This chain uses TRBV5-1 with TRBJ2-6; possibly TRBD1 or TRBD2 for D (5 bases each). CDR1 SGHRS and CDR2 YFSETQ come from the germline V gene. The V end lost 2 bases, the J end lost 2 bases, and 14 bases lay between the germline ends. The CDR3 contains 17 residues. CDR3 nucleotide sequence: TGCGCCAGCAGCTTCCGGGACCCGGGCACTGGGGCCAACGTCCTGACTCTC. It codes for CASSFRDPGTGANVLTL.

This clonotype was counted a few times. This chain joins TRBV6-5 and TRBJ2-1, with D perhaps matching TRBD2 (6 bases). Trimming removed 5 bases at V and 0 bases at J, with 14 bases between. Looked up from germline, CDR1 is MNHEY and CDR2 is SVGAGI. The CDR3 length is 16 residues. The CDR3 protein is CASSLTTSLSYNEQFF. The DNA of the CDR3 is TGTGCCAGCAGTCTTACGACTAGTCTCTCCTACAATGAGCAGTTCTTC.

As regards this clonotype: A far larger clone is one base from this, pointing to a likely read error. V gene TRBV28 combines with J gene TRBJ2-1; D call uncertain. Between the trimmed V and J ends, which lost 6 bases and 5 bases, there was a span of 11 bases. Germline loops: CDR1 MDHEN, CDR2 SYDVKM. The CDR3 totals 13 residues. CDR3 in amino acids: CASSFALDNEQFF. In nucleotides, the CDR3 is TGTGCCAGCAGCTTTGCTCTTGACAATGAGCAGTTCTTC. The full variable domain, its missing parts supplied by reference TRBV28 and TRBJ2-1, is DVKVTQSSRYLVKRTGEKVFLECVQDMDHENMFWYRQDPGLGLRLIYFSYDVKMKEKGDIPEGYSVSREKKERFSLILESASTNQTSMYLCASSFALDNEQFFGPGTRLTVL.